The 32 T cell receptor beta chains below all came from one sample that was sequenced in a study of patients and donors after allogeneic stem cell transplantation. TCRdb re-derived calls from the RT-PCR reads in MiXCR, one entry per CDR3 protein. This sample has hundreds of thousands of distinct CDR3 sequences, with around 15% found just once. Material for sequencing was blood, either unsorted or a sorted T cell fraction (not recorded which). These receptors were taken from a human donor who was either an allogeneic HSCT recipient or a stem cell or donor lymphocyte infusion donor (not recorded which). It is not recorded whose cells these are; they may come from a transplant donor.

In this sample, this clonotype turned up a few times. CDR3 residues: CASSEEGRGGGDTQYF. CDR3 nucleotides: TGTGCCAGCAGTGAAGAAGGGCGGGGGGGCGGCGATACGCAGTATTTT. V usage is TRBV2 and J usage is TRBJ2-3; 9 bases are a match to TRBD2. Looked up from germline, CDR1 is SNHLY and CDR2 is FYNNEI. V shed 1 base and J 6 bases; nucleotides not matched to a gene: 8. This CDR3 spans 16 amino acids.

The chain has TRBV11-2 and TRBJ1-6, with D uncertain. Trimming stripped 0 bases from V and 9 bases from J, with 12 bases between. Germline lookup yields CDR1 SGHAT and CDR2 FQNNGV. CDR3 length: 15 amino acids. As DNA, the CDR3 is TGTGCCAGCAGCTTAGATGTGGGAAGGCTTTCACCCCTCCACTTT. This translates into CASSLDVGRLSPLHF.

This clonotype was counted ten times or more. The V call is TRBV21-1, the J call TRBJ2-7; the DNA was not used to check the table's D call, TRBD1. TRBV21-1 is deemed a pseudogene. The CDR3 is 14 residues long. The CDR3 here is CASSTWTDSYEQYF. The CDR3 region has the DNA TGTGCCAGCAGCACATGGACAGACTCCTACGAGCAGTACTTC.

This sequence joins TRBV5-1 and TRBJ2-2; D gene ambiguous. Germline V lookup: CDR1 SGHRS, CDR2 YFSETQ. The CDR3 sequence is 13 residues long. The germline V and J ends were trimmed by 1 base and 2 bases, with 3 bases remaining between them. CDR3 region: CASSLYNTGELFF. In nucleotides, the CDR3 is TGCGCCAGCAGCTTGTACAACACCGGGGAGCTGTTTTTT.

The V and J genes are TRBV5-1 and TRBJ2-5; 8 nucleotides agree with TRBD1. V gave up 0 bases and J gave up 1 base; unmatched junction bases: 5. Germline CDR1 SGHRS, CDR2 YFSETQ. This CDR3 spans 16 amino acids. CDR3 bases: TGCGCCAGCAGCTTGGATACAGGGGGGAGCCAAGAGACCCAGTACTTC. This sequence encodes CASSLDTGGSQETQYF.

This clonotype was detected a few times. This chain connects TRBV3-1 to TRBJ2-3, with 10 nucleotides matching TRBD2. The germline gives CDR1 LGHDT, CDR2 YNNKEL (reference sequence). J gave up 3 bases and V 4 bases, and 7 bases lay outside the gene matches. This CDR3 has 16 amino acids. CDR3 amino acids: CASSPMTSGLTDTQYF. The CDR3 DNA follows: TGTGCCAGCAGCCCCATGACTAGCGGGCTTACAGATACGCAGTATTTT.

The chain is built from TRBV15 and TRBJ1-3; D gene uncertain. Germline values: CDR1 LNHNV, CDR2 YYDKDF (reference sequence). Trimming cost V 0 bases and J 0 bases, with 15 bases left between them. This CDR3 region has 18 residues. The CDR3 DNA is TGTGCCACCAGCAGAGATCCGGGTCCCACCAGCTCTGGAAACACCATATATTTT. Translation: CATSRDPGPTSSGNTIYF.

This clonotype was seen a few times. The chain carries TRBV7-3 and TRBJ1-2; TRBD1 aligns across 8 bases. CDR3 length: 12 residues. The V gene's germline CDR1 is SGHTA and CDR2 FQGTGA. V was pared by 4 bases and J by 14 bases, with 9 bases of the junction left unmatched. CDR3 nucleotide sequence: TGTGCCAGCAGCTCCAACAGGGGGGGGCTAACCTTC. This codes for CASSSNRGGLTF.

This clonotype came up a few times. The J gene is TRBJ1-1, the V gene TRBV7-2; 7 bases align to TRBD1. The CDR3 is 14 residues long. Trimming at V came to 4 bases and at J to 4 bases, leaving 6 bases not matched to a gene. CDR1 SGHTA and CDR2 FQGNSA come from the germline V gene. This CDR3 is CASSSQTGSTEAFF. Here the CDR3 DNA reads TGTGCCAGCAGCTCACAGACAGGGAGCACTGAAGCTTTCTTT.

This clonotype showed up many times. The V call is TRBV12-3 or TRBV12-4, the J call TRBJ2-2, with 7 bases matching TRBD1. This CDR3 contains 15 residues. The V gene end was trimmed by 6 bases and the J gene end by 2 bases; junction bases not matched to a gene: 6. The CDR3 coding sequence is TGTGCCAGCAGGCCCGGGACAGCAAACACCGGGGAGCTGTTTTTT. Its protein product is CASRPGTANTGELFF.

The V gene is TRBV29-1, the J gene TRBJ1-6, with no clear D. Germline lookup yields CDR1 SQVTM and CDR2 ANQGSEA. This CDR3 has 12 residues. The ends were cut back, 6 bases at V and 6 bases at J, with 9 bases in the middle. For the CDR3, the DNA is TGCAGCGTGGGTGACGGTAATTCACCCCTCCACTTT. Translation: CSVGDGNSPLHF.

This clonotype was seen a handful of times. The gene calls are TRBV5-6 and TRBJ2-1, with TRBD2 matching 13 bases. Germline-derived CDR1 and CDR2 are SGHDT and YYEEEE. This CDR3 comprises 20 residues. J lost 0 bases, V lost 2 bases, and 11 bases had no gene match. CDR3 coding DNA: TGTGCCAGCAGCTTTCGGCGGACAGGGACTAGCGGGACCTCCTACAATGAGCAGTTCTTC. It is translated as CASSFRRTGTSGTSYNEQFF.

The CDR3 region has the DNA TGTGCCAGCATAGCCGGGACAGGGGTCAATGAGCAGTTCTTC. This gives the protein CASIAGTGVNEQFF. The J gene is TRBJ2-1, the V gene TRBV6-1, with 10 bases identical to TRBD1. This CDR3 contains 14 residues. Germline-derived CDR1 and CDR2 are MNHNS and SASEGT. The V gene end was trimmed by 7 bases and the J gene end by 6 bases; junction bases not matched to a gene: 6.

The chain couples TRBV6-5 to TRBJ2-7; tentatively, D is TRBD1 or TRBD2 (6 bases each). Trimming removed 4 bases from V and 0 bases from J, with 13 bases in between. The germline V gene has CDR1 MNHEY and CDR2 SVGAGI. CDR3 length equals 15 residues. The CDR3 loop is CASSSTGASSYEQYF. Here the CDR3 DNA reads TGTGCCAGCAGTTCCACGGGGGCGTCCTCCTACGAGCAGTACTTC.

This clonotype was detected many times. The chain carries TRBV24-1 and TRBJ2-1; tentative D call: TRBD1 (6 bases). This CDR3 comprises 15 residues. Germline assignment: CDR1 KGHDR and CDR2 SFDVKD. V gave up 0 bases and J gave up 2 bases, with 7 bases separating them. CDR3 in amino acids: CATSDLDRTYNEQFF. CDR3 in DNA: TGTGCCACCAGTGATTTGGACAGGACCTACAATGAGCAGTTCTTC.

This clonotype was counted only a few times. This chain connects TRBV7-9 to TRBJ2-4, with 7 bases fitting TRBD1. V lost 5 bases to trimming and J lost 0 bases; unmatched junction nucleotides: 7. Germline V CDR1 and CDR2: SEHNR, FQNEAQ (reference sequence). This CDR3 has 16 amino acids. The CDR3 loop reads CASSPDRDLAKNIQYF. CDR3 sequence (DNA): TGTGCCAGCAGCCCCGACAGGGACCTAGCCAAAAACATTCAGTACTTC.

This clonotype was observed a few times. The chain joins TRBV5-1 to TRBJ2-7; D is perhaps TRBD1 (6 bases). The CDR3 consists of 17 residues. Trimming cost V 4 bases and J 2 bases, with 22 bases left between them. Germline V gene sequence: CDR1 SGHRS, CDR2 YFSETQ. The CDR3 region has the DNA TGCGCCAGCAGCCTCCTACTTACAGGGACCCCCGCCTACGAGCAGTACTTC. Translating it yields CASSLLLTGTPAYEQYF.

This chain joins TRBV3-1 and TRBJ1-2, with TRBD1 identical over 9 bases. Losses at the gene ends were 4 bases for V and 8 bases for J; bases not matched to a gene: 5. Germline assignment: CDR1 LGHDT and CDR2 YNNKEL (reference sequence). The CDR3 spans 13 residues. The CDR3 loop reads CASSLRDREGYTF. The CDR3, as DNA: TGTGCCAGCAGCCTCCGGGACAGGGAAGGCTACACCTTC. The full variable domain, with the rest looked up from reference TRBV3-1 and TRBJ1-2, is DTAVSQTPKYLVTQMGNDKSIKCEQNLGHDTMYWYKQDSKKFLKIMFSYNNKELIINETVPNRFSPKSPDKAHLNLHINSLELGDSAVYFCASSLRDREGYTFGSGTRLTVV.

The chain carries TRBV27 and TRBJ2-1; unclear D gene. The V and J ends lost 0 bases and 0 bases respectively, with 9 bases between them. The CDR3 runs to 16 residues. Germline CDR1 reads MNHEY; CDR2 reads SMNVEV (reference sequence). CDR3 loop: CASSLSTYLSYNEQFF. CDR3 nucleotides: TGTGCCAGCAGTTTATCGACTTACCTCTCCTACAATGAGCAGTTCTTC.

The rearrangement joins TRBV5-1 to TRBJ2-3; 10 bases are shared with TRBD2. V was pared by 0 bases and J by 6 bases, with 4 bases of the junction left unmatched. This CDR3 comprises 15 residues. Germline V gene data show CDR1 as SGHRS and CDR2 as YFSETQ. The CDR3 sequence is CASSLERGGKDTQYF. CDR3 DNA: TGCGCCAGCAGCTTGGAGCGGGGGGGTAAGGATACGCAGTATTTT.

The rearrangement uses TRBV12-3 or TRBV12-4 and TRBJ2-5; 11 bases are a match to TRBD1. V lost 5 bases, J lost 4 bases, and 6 bases stayed unmatched. The CDR3 extends over 15 amino acids. The CDR3 coding sequence is TGTGCCAGCAGTGGGGGACAGGGGGTAGGAGAGACCCAGTACTTC. Its protein product is CASSGGQGVGETQYF.

This clonotype was observed at least ten times. This sequence joins TRBV5-1 and TRBJ1-1; D ambiguous. CDR1 SGHRS and CDR2 YFSETQ come from the germline V gene. The V end lost 4 bases, the J end lost 0 bases, and 13 bases lay between the germline ends. The CDR3 runs 15 residues. The CDR3 reads CASSPASELNTEAFF. The CDR3 DNA is TGCGCCAGCAGCCCGGCATCGGAATTGAACACTGAAGCTTTCTTT.

In its sample, this clonotype was seen a few times. The chain combines TRBV5-1 with TRBJ1-1; D remains ambiguous. Germline V lookup: CDR1 SGHRS, CDR2 YFSETQ. CDR3 size: 14 residues. V lost 0 bases and J 3 bases, leaving 9 bases between the germline ends. CDR3 coding DNA: TGCGCCAGCAGCTTGGGTCCGAAGGACACTGAAGCTTTCTTT. It specifies CASSLGPKDTEAFF.

This clonotype was observed a handful of times. This chain joins TRBV7-2 and TRBJ2-1; TRBD1 agrees at 9 bases. V lost 4 bases and J lost 10; bases outside the gene matches: 5. Germline V lookup: CDR1 SGHTA, CDR2 FQGNSA. The length of the CDR3 is 13 residues. Here the CDR3 reads CASSSGQGREQFF. The CDR3 bases are TGTGCCAGCAGCTCGGGACAGGGAAGGGAGCAGTTCTTC.

V usage is TRBV5-1 and J usage is TRBJ2-7, with 12 positions matching TRBD2. The CDR3 runs 16 residues. Trimming took 4 bases from V and 7 from J; bases not matched to a gene: 12. Germline V CDR1 and CDR2: SGHRS, YFSETQ. This chain's CDR3 is CASSLYGTSGPVEQYF. CDR3 DNA sequence: TGCGCCAGCAGCCTATACGGGACTAGCGGGCCGGTGGAGCAGTACTTC.

In its sample, this clonotype was seen a few times. J is TRBJ1-5 and V is TRBV6-1, with D hard to call. Trimming shortened V by 6 bases and J by 1 base, and 7 bases separated the two germline ends. The CDR3 consists of 13 residues. The germline V gene encodes CDR1 MNHNS and CDR2 SASEGT. CDR3 sequence (DNA): TGTGCCAGCAGCTATAAGAGCAATCAGCCCCAGCATTTT. Its protein product is CASSYKSNQPQHF.

This clonotype appeared a few times. This sequence joins TRBV20-1 and TRBJ2-1; 7 nucleotides agree with TRBD1. Germline V gives CDR1 DFQATT, CDR2 SNEGSKA (reference sequence). With V trimmed by 5 bases and J by 4 bases, 5 bases remained unmatched. The CDR3 consists of 13 residues. The CDR3 spells CSAPRQGYNEQFF. The CDR3 coding sequence is TGCAGTGCTCCGAGACAGGGTTACAATGAGCAGTTCTTC.

There are a few counts of this clonotype. V usage is TRBV20-1 and J usage is TRBJ1-2, with D possibly matching TRBD1 (5 bases). Trimming took off 4 bases at V and 4 bases at J, with 13 bases between the two ends. This CDR3 contains 13 residues. Per germline, CDR1 DFQATT and CDR2 SNEGSKA (reference sequence). The CDR3 nucleotides are TGCAGTGCTACCGCGGGGGGGACCTATGGCTACACCTTC. Encoded protein: CSATAGGTYGYTF.

This clonotype was seen a few times. This chain joins TRBV6-2 or TRBV6-3 and TRBJ2-7; the D is unclear. Germline CDR1 reads MNHEY; CDR2 reads SVGEGT. There are 16 residues in the CDR3. V lost 6 bases and J lost 0, with 18 bases in between. DNA of the CDR3: TGTGCCAGCAGCCGATTCTACTCAACACTCTCCTACGAGCAGTACTTC. This gives the protein CASSRFYSTLSYEQYF.

This clonotype was seen only a few times. The chain carries TRBV4-3 and TRBJ1-1; TRBD1 agrees at 9 bases. Trimming took 0 bases from V and 3 from J; bases not matched to a gene: 2. CDR1 LGHNA and CDR2 YSLEER come from the germline V gene. The CDR3 loop spans 15 amino acids. Here the CDR3 reads CASSQDRDRDTEAFF. DNA for the CDR3: TGCGCCAGCAGCCAAGATCGGGACAGGGACACTGAAGCTTTCTTT.

In this sample, this clonotype turned up a few times. This chain joins TRBV4-1 and TRBJ2-4; 10 bases are a match to TRBD1. The junction had 2 bases not matched to a gene; V was cut back by 5 bases and J by 4 bases. CDR1 and CDR2 (germline): MGHRA, YSYEKL. CDR3 length: 14 residues. The CDR3: CASSRDRGKNIQYF. DNA of the CDR3: TGCGCCAGCAGCAGGGACAGGGGAAAAAACATTCAGTACTTC.

This clonotype was detected only a few times. The chain recombines TRBV20-1 with TRBJ2-5; 8 bases match TRBD2. The V gene's germline CDR1 is DFQATT and CDR2 SNEGSKA (reference sequence). The CDR3 is 14 residues long. Trimming at V came to 5 bases and at J to 5 bases, leaving 10 bases not matched to a gene. The CDR3 sequence: CSAPRSGRSETQYF. The CDR3 DNA is TGCAGTGCTCCACGGAGCGGGAGATCGGAGACCCAGTACTTC.